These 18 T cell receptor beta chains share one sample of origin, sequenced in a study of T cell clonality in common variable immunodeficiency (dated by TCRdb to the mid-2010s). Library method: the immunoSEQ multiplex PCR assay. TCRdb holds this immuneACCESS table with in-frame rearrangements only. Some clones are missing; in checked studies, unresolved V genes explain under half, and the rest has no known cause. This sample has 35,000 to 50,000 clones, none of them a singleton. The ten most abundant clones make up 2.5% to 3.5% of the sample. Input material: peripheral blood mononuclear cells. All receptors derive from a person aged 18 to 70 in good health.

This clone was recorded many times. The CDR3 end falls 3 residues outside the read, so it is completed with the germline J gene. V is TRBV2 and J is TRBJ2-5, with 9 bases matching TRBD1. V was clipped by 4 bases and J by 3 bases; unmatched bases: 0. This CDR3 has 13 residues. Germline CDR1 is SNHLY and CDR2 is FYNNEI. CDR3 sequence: CASSGTGEETQYF. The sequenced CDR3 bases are TGTGCCAGCAGTGGGACAGGGGAAGAGACC.

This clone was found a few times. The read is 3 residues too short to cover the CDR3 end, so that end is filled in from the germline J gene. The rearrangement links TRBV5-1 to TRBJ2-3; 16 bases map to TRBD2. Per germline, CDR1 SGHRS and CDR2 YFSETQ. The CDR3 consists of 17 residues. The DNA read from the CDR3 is TGCGCCAGCAGCATAGGGACTAGCGGGAGGGTTCAAGAGACG. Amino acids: CASSIGTSGRVQET. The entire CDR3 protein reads CASSIGTSGRVQETQYF. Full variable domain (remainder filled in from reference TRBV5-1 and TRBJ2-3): KAGVTQTPRYLIKTRGQQVTLSCSPISGHRSVSWYQQTPGQGLQFLFEYFSETQRNKGNFPGRFSGRQFSNSRSEMNVSTLELGDSALYLCASSIGTSGRVQETQYFGPGTRLTVL.

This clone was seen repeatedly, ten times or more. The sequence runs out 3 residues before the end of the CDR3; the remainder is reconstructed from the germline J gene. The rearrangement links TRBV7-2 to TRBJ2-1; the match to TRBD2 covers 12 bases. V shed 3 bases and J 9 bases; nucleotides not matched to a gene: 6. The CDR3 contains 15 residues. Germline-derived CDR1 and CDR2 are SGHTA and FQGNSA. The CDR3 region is CASSLGLAGGIEQFF. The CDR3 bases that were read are TGTGCCAGCAGCTTGGGTCTAGCGGGAGGGATTGAG.

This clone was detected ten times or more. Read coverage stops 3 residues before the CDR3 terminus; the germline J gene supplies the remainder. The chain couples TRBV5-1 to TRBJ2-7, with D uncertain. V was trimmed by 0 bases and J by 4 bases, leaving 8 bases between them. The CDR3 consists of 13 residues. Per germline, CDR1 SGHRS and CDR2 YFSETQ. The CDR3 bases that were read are TGCGCCAGCAGCTTGGAAGGCAGATACGAG. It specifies CASSLEGRYE. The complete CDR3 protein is CASSLEGRYEQYF.

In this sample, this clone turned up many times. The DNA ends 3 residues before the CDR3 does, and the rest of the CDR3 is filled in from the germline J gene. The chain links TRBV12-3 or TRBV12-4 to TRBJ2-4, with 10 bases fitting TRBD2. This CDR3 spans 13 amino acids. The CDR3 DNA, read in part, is TGTGCCAGCAGTTTAGGGCTAGCGGGAGCT. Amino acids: CASSLGLAGA. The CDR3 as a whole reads CASSLGLAGAQYF.

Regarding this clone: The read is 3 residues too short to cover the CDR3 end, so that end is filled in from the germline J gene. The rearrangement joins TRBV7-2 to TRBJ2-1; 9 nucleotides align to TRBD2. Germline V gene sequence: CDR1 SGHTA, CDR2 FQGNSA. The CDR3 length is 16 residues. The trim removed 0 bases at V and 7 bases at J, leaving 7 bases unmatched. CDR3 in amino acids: CASSLAGIAGVNEQFF. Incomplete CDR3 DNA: TGTGCCAGCAGCTTAGCGGGGATAGCGGGAGTAAATGAG.

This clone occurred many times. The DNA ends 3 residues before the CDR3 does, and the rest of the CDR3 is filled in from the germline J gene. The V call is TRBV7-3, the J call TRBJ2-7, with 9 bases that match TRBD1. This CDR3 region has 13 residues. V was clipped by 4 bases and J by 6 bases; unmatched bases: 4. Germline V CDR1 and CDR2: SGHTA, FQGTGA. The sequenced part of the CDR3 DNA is TGTGCCAGCAGCTCGCACAGGGGGCTCGAG. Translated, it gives CASSSHRGLE. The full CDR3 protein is CASSSHRGLEQYF.

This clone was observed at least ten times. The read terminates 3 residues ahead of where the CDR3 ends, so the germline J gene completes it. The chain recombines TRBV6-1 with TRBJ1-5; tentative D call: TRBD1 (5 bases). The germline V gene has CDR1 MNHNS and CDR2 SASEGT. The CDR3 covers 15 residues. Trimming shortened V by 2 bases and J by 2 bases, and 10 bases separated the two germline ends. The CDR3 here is CASSESGHGNQPQHF. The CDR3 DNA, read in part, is TGTGCCAGCAGTGAATCAGGGCACGGCAATCAGCCC.

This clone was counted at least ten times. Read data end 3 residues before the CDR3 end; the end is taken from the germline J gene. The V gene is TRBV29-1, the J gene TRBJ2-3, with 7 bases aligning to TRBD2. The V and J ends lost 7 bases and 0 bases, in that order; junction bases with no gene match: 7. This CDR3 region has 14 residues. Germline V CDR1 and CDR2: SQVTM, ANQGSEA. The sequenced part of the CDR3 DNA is TGCAGCGGGACCCGAGCGGGAAGCACAGATACG. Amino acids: CSGTRAGSTDT. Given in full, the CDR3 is CSGTRAGSTDTQYF.

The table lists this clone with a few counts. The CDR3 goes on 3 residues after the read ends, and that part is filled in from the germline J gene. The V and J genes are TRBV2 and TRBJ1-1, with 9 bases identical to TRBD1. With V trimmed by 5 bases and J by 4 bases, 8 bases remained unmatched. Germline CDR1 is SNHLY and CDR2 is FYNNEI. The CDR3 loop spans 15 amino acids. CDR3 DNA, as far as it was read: TGTGCCAGCAGTTGGGACAGGGTCATCGTCACTGAA. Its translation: CASSWDRVIVTE. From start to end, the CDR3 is CASSWDRVIVTEAFF.

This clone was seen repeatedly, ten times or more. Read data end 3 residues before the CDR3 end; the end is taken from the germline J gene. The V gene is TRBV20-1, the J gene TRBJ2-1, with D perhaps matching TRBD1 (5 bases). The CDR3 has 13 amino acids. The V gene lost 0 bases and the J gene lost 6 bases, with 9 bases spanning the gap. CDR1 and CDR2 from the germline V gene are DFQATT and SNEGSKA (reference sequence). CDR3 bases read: TGCAGTGCTAGAGATCCAAGGGGCAATGAG. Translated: CSARDPRGNE. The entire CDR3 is CSARDPRGNEQFF.

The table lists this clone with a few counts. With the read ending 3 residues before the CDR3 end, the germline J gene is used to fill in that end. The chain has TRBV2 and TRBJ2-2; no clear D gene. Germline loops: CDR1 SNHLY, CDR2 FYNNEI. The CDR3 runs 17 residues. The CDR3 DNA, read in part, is TGTGCCAGCAGCGGGTTGTGGGTCCGTGCAACTAATGAAAAG. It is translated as CASSGLWVRATNEK. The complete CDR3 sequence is CASSGLWVRATNEKLFF. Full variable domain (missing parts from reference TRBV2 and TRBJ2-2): EPEVTQTPSHQVTQMGQEVILRCVPISNHLYFYWYRQILGQKVEFLVSFYNNEISEKSEIFDDQFSVERPDGSNFTLKIRSTKLEDSAMYFCASSGLWVRATNEKLFFGEGSRLTVL.

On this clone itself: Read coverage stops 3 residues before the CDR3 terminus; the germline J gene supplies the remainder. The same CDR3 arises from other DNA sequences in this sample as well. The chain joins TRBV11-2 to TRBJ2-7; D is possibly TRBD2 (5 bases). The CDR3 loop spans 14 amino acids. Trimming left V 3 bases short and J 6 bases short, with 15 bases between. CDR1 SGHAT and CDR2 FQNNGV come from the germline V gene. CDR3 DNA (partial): TGTGCCAGCAGCTTGTACGGGGAACCGGGCGAG. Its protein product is CASSLYGEPGE. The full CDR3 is CASSLYGEPGEQYF. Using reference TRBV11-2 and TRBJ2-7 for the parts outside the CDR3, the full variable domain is EAGVAQSPRYKIIEKRQSVAFWCNPISGHATLYWYQQILGQGPKLLIQFQNNGVVDDSQLPKDRFSAERLKGVDSTLKIQPAKLEDSAVYLCASSLYGEPGEQYFGPGTRLTVT.

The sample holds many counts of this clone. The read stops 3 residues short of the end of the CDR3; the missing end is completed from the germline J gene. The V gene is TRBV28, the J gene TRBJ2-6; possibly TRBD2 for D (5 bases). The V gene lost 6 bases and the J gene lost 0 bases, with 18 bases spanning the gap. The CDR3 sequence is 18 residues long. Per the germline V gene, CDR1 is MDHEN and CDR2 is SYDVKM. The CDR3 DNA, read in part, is TGTGCCAGCAGCCCTCTAGCAGGAGTCAACTCTGGGGCCAACGTC. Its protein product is CASSPLAGVNSGANV. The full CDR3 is CASSPLAGVNSGANVLTF.

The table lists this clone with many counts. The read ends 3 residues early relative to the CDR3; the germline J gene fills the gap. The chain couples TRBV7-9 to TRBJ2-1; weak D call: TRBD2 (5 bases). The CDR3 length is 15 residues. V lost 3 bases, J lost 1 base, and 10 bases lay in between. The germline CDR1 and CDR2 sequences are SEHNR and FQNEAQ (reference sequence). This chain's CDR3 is CASSFSAGSYNEQFF. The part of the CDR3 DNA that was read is TGTGCCAGCAGCTTTTCGGCGGGTTCCTACAATGAG.

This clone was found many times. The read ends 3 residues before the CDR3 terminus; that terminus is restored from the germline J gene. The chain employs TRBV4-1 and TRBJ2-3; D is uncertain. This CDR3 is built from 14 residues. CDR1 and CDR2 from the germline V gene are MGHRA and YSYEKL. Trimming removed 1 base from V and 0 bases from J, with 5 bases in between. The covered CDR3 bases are TGCGCCAGCAGCCAAGGCGGAAGCACAGATACG. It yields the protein CASSQGGSTDT. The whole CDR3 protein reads CASSQGGSTDTQYF.

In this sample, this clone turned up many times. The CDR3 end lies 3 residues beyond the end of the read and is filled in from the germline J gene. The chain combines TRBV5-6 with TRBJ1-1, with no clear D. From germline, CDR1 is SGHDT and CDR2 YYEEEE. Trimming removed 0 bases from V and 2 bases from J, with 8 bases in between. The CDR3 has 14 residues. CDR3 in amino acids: CASSLDGVNTEAFF. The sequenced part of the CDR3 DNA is TGTGCCAGCAGCTTGGACGGGGTCAACACTGAA.

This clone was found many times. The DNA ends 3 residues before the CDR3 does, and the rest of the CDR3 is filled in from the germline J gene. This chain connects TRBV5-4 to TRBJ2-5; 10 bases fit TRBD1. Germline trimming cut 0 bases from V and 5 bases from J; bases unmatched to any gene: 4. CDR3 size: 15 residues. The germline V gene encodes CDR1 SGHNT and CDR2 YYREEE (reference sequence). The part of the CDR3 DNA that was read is TGTGCCAGCAGCTTGGTGACAGGGGGCGCGGAGACC. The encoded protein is CASSLVTGGAET. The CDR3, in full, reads CASSLVTGGAETQYF.